This TCR beta chain is from a study of OX40 agonist ivuxolimab in advanced cancers. About the study: The study enrolled dose-escalation patients with hepatocellular carcinoma, melanoma, renal cell or head and neck cancer.

Generated by immunoSEQ multiplex PCR, the TCRdb table keeps only in-frame clones and is missing some. The repertoire holds tens of thousands of clones, with approximately 91% as singletons. Remarks on this clone: The antigen is unknown.

Study results and limitations: Expanded peripheral T-cell antigen specificity went undetermined. More expanded clones were seen, on average, in CD8+ T cells than in CD4+. Clones of CD4+ and CD8+ blood T cells grew by week 6 at doses of 0.1 to 3.0 mg/kg.

The CDR3 runs to 16 residues. Germline CDR1 SGHAT, CDR2 FQNNGV. V was clipped by 2 bases and J by 0 bases; unmatched bases: 3. The starting material was CD4+ or CD8+ T cells sorted from blood, obtained in a trial of the OX40 agonist ivuxolimab. V is TRBV11-2 and J is TRBJ2-3; 9 bases are shared with TRBD2. This TCR derives from an adult with an advanced solid tumor such as melanoma, head and neck, liver or kidney cancer. CDR3 coding DNA: TGTGCCAGCAGCTTACCCCTAGCGGGAAGCACAGATACGCAGTATTTT. As protein: CASSLPLAGSTDTQYF.